This TCR beta chain was sequenced for a study of OX40 agonist ivuxolimab in advanced cancers. Across the study: At doses from 0.01 to 10 mg/kg, patients were given intravenous ivuxolimab every 2 weeks. Three individuals attained partial responses, comprising one hepatocellular carcinoma case and two cutaneous melanoma cases. Study outcomes and limitations: Which antigen the expanded peripheral T cells recognized is unknown.

Trimming removed 2 bases at V and 2 bases at J, with 10 bases between. The CDR3 loop spans 15 amino acids. CDR1 SEHNR and CDR2 FQNEAQ come from the germline V gene (reference sequence). As concerns this clone: Its specificity is not known.

Assay: immunoSEQ multiplex PCR; the TCRdb copy retains only in-frame clones and omits some. The sample lists around 77,000 clones; about 78% were seen once. This specimen consisted of CD4+ or CD8+ T cells sorted from blood, obtained in a trial of the OX40 agonist ivuxolimab. The genes are TRBV7-9 and TRBJ2-1, with D perhaps TRBD1 (5 bases). This TCR derives from an adult with an advanced solid tumor such as melanoma, head and neck, liver or kidney cancer. CDR3 nucleotides: TGTGCCAGCAGCTTACTAGGGGATCCCTACAATGAGCAGTTCTTC. It encodes CASSLLGDPYNEQFF.